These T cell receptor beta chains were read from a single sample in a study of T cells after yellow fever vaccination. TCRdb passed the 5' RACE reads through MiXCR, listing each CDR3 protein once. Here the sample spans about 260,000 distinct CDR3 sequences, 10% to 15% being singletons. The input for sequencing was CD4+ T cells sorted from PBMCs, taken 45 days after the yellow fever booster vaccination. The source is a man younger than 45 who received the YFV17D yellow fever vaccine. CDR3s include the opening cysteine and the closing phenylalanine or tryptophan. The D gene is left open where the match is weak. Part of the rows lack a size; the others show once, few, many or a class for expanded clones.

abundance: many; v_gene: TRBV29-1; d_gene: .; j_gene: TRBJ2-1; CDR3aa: CSVERGKRRQFF; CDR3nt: TGCAGCGTTGAGCGGGGTAAGAGACGGCAGTTCTTC
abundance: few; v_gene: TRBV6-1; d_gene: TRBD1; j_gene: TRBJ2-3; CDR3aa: CASRIRDRDLDTQYF; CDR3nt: TGTGCCAGCAGGATCCGGGACAGGGACTTGGATACGCAGTATTTT
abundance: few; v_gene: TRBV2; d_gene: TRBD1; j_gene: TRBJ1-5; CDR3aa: CASSSDRAVNQPQHF; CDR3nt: TGTGCCAGCAGTTCCGACAGGGCGGTCAATCAGCCCCAGCATTTT
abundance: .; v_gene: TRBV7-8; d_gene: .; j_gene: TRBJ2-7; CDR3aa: CASSRRDSRLTYEQYF; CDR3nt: TGTGCCAGCAGCCGCCGGGACTCACGATTAACCTACGAGCAGTACTTC
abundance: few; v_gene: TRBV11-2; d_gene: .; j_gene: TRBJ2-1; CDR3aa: CASSLGEQAGAFYNEQFF; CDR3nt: TGTGCCAGCAGCTTAGGGGAACAAGCCGGAGCATTTTACAATGAGCAGTTCTTC
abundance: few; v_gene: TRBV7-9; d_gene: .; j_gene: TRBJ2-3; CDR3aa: CASSPEDIWITDTQYF; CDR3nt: TGTGCCAGCAGCCCTGAGGACATTTGGATCACAGATACGCAGTATTTT
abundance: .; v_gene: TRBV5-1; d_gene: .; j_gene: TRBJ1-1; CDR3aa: CAGSLWENTEAFF; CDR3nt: TGCGCCGGCAGCTTGTGGGAGAACACTGAAGCTTTCTTT
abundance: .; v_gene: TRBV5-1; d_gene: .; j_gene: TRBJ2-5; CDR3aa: CASSPNVGVETQYF; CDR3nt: TGCGCCAGCAGCCCCAATGTTGGGGTCGAGACCCAGTACTTC
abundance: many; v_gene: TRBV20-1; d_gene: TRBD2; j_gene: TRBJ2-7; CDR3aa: CSAPSALTSGSSYEQYF; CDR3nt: TGCAGTGCCCCTAGTGCCCTAACTAGCGGGAGTTCGTACGAGCAGTACTTC
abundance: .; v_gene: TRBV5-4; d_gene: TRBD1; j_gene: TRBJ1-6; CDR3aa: CASSLSTGSSPLHF; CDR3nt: TGTGCCAGCAGCTTGTCGACAGGGAGTTCACCCCTCCACTTT
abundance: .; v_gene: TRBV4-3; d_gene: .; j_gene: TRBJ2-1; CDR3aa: CASSLNGRVRGHEQFF; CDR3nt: TGCGCCAGCAGCCTCAATGGCAGGGTTCGAGGGCATGAGCAGTTCTTC
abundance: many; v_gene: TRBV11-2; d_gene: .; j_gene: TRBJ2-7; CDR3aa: CASSLERNEQYF; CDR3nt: TGTGCCAGCAGCTTAGAACGGAACGAGCAGTACTTC
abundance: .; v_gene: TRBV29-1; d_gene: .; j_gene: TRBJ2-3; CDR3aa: CSVFQGLGTDTQYF; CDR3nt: TGCAGCGTTTTTCAAGGTCTTGGTACAGATACGCAGTATTTT
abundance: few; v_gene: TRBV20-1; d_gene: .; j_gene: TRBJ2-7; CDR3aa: CSAPAWNYEQYF; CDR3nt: TGCAGTGCTCCCGCCTGGAACTACGAGCAGTACTTC
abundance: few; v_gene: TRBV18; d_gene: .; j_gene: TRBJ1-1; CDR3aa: CASSPGVGLGTEAFF; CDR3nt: TGTGCCAGCTCACCAGGGGTCGGGCTAGGCACTGAAGCTTTCTTT
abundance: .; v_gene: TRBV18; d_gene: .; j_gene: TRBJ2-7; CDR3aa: CASSPTDQAWVYEQYF; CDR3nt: TGTGCCAGCTCACCAACGGACCAAGCTTGGGTCTACGAGCAGTACTTC
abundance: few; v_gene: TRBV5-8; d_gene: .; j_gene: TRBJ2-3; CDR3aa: CASSSTLTRDSFRGTQYF; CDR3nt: TGTGCCAGCAGCTCCACCCTTACCCGGGACTCATTCAGAGGCACGCAGTATTTT
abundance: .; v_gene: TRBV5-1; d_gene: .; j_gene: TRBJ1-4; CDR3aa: CASSQGATKEKLFF; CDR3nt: TGCGCCAGCAGTCAGGGTGCAACTAAAGAAAAACTGTTTTTT
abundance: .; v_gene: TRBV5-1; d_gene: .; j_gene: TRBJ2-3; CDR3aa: CASSPQARDTQYF; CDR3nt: TGCGCCAGCAGCCCCCAGGCCCGAGATACGCAGTATTTT
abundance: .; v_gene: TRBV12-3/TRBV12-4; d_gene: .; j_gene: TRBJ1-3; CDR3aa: CASSIRKNRADGNTIYF; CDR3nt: TGTGCCAGCAGTATACGCAAAAATCGAGCTGATGGAAACACCATATATTTT
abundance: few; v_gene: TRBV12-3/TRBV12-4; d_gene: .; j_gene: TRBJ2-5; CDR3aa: CASSFWGTETQYF; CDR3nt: TGTGCCAGCAGTTTTTGGGGAACAGAGACCCAGTACTTC
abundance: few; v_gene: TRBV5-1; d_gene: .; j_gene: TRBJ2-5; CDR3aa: CASSLDPAGQLVQETQYF; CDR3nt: TGCGCCAGCAGCTTGGACCCCGCGGGACAGCTAGTTCAAGAGACCCAGTACTTC
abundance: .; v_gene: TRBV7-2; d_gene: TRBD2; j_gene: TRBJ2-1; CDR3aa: CASSLGSSGTPYNEQFF; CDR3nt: TGTGCCAGCAGCTTAGGGTCTAGCGGAACCCCCTACAATGAGCAGTTCTTC
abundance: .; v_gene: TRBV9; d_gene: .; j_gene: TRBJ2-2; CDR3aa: CASSESLIGAGARGTGELFF; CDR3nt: TGTGCCAGCAGCGAGTCCCTCATTGGGGCGGGGGCTAGAGGGACCGGGGAGCTGTTTTTT
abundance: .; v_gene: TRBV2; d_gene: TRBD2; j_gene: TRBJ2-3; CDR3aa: CASSAGTSDTDTQYF; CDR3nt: TGTGCCAGCAGCGCCGGGACTAGCGACACAGATACGCAGTATTTT
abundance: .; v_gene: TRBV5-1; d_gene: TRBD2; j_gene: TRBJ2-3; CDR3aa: CASSSHGLAGGTHTDTQYF; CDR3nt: TGCGCCAGCAGCTCCCACGGACTAGCGGGAGGGACACACACAGATACGCAGTATTTT
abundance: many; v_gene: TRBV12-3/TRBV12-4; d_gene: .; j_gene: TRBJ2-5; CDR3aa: CASSSPPTAGETQYF; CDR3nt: TGTGCCAGCAGTTCTCCCCCAACTGCGGGGGAGACCCAGTACTTC
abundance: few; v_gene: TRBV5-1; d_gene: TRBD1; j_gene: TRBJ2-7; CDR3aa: CASSSTGLGYEQYF; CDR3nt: TGCGCCAGCAGCTCGACAGGGTTGGGATACGAGCAGTACTTC
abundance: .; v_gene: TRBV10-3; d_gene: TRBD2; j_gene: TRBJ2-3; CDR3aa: CAISAVMAGADTQYF; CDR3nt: TGTGCCATCAGCGCCGTCATGGCGGGAGCAGATACGCAGTATTTT
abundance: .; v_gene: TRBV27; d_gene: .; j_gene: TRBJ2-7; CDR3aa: CASNGAGTPMREQYF; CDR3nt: TGTGCCAGCAATGGAGCCGGGACGCCGATGAGGGAGCAGTACTTC
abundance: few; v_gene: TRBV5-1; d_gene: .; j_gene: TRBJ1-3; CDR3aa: CASSLDSASGNTIYF; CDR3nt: TGCGCCAGCAGCTTGGACTCAGCCTCTGGAAACACCATATATTTT
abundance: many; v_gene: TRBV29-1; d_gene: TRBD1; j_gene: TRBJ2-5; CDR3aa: CSVARGSGTQYF; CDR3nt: TGCAGCGTTGCCAGGGGGAGCGGGACCCAGTACTTC
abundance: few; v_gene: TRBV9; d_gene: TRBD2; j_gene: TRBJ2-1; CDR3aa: CASSVVGTSVKVGDEQFF; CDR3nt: TGTGCCAGCAGCGTAGTTGGGACTAGCGTAAAGGTAGGAGATGAGCAGTTCTTC
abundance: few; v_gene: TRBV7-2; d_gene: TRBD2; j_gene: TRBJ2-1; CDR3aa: CASSHGSGRLNEQFF; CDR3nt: TGTGCCAGCAGCCATGGGAGCGGGAGGCTGAATGAGCAGTTCTTC
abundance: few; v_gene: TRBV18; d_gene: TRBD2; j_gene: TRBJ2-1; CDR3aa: CASSPAQGIAGVLEQFF; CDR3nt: TGTGCCAGCTCACCCGCTCAGGGAATAGCGGGAGTTCTCGAGCAGTTCTTC
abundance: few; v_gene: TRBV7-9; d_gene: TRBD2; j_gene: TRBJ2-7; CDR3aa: CASTVAGGPSYEQYF; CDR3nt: TGTGCCAGCACCGTAGCGGGAGGGCCCTCCTACGAGCAGTACTTC
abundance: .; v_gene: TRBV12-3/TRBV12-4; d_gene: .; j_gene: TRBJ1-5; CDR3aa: CASSLRQAQHF; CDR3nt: TGTGCCAGCAGCCTCAGACAGGCCCAGCATTTT
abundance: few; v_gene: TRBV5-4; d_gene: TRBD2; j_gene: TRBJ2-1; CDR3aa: CASSSSTSEAEQFF; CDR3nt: TGTGCCAGCAGCTCTTCGACTAGCGAGGCAGAGCAGTTCTTC
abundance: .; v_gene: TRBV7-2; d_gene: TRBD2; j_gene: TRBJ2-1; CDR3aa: CDSTPGLASNEQFF; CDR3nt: TGTGACAGCACCCCGGGACTAGCGTCGAATGAGCAGTTCTTC
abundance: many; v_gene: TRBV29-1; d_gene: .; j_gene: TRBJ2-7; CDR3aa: CSARSPGNYEQYF; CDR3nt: TGCAGCGCTAGGTCACCAGGAAACTACGAGCAGTACTTC
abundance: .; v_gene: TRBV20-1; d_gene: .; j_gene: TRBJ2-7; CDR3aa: CSASDGIYDEQYF; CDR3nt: TGCAGTGCTAGCGACGGGATTTATGACGAGCAGTACTTC
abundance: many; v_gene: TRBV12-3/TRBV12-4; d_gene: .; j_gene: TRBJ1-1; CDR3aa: CATVRRPNTEAFF; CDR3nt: TGTGCCACTGTACGACGGCCTAACACTGAAGCTTTCTTT
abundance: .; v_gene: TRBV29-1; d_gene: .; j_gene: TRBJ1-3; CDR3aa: CSAEVSGNTIYF; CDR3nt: TGCAGCGCTGAGGTCAGCGGAAACACCATATATTTT
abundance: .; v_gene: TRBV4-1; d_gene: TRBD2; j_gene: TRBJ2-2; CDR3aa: CASSPWGLAEPGELFF; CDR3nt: TGCGCCAGCAGCCCTTGGGGACTAGCGGAACCGGGGGAGCTGTTTTTT
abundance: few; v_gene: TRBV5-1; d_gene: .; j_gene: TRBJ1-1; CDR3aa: CASSLTPGTMNTEAFF; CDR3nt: TGCGCCAGCAGCTTAACGCCGGGAACCATGAACACTGAAGCTTTCTTT